The sample holds many counts of the clone carrying this T cell receptor beta chain. Its specificity is not known. These data are taken from a study of T-cell reconstitution after alpha-beta-depleted transplantation in children. Unique molecular identifiers were built into the TCRbeta library. TCRdb reanalysed the PCR reads using MiXCR and keeps one entry per CDR3 protein. The data hold roughly 670,000 distinct CDR3 sequences, with around 12% observed a single time. Overall study results and limits: T-cell counts and diversity at one year following transplant were attributed mainly to newly produced T cells. Surviving recipient T cells and thymic progenitors accounted for the high day-60 TCRbeta diversity observed in some patients.

V was clipped by 3 bases and J by 3 bases, with 9 bases between them. Germline-derived CDR1 and CDR2 are DFQATT and SNEGSKA (reference sequence). This CDR3 is 12 amino acids long. J is TRBJ2-7 and V is TRBV20-1; D is unclear. This clonotype originated in a girl aged 2-10 years with congenital amegakaryocytic thrombocytopenia, due to receive a stem cell transplant. The sequenced sample was PBMCs, obtained before TCRalphabeta/CD19-depleted stem cell transplant. CDR3 residues: CSASEKSYEQYF. The CDR3 bases are TGCAGTGCTAGCGAGAAAAGCTACGAGCAGTACTTC.